Shown below are 8 T cell receptor beta chains from a single sample sequenced in a study of monozygotic twins with inflammatory bowel disease. TCRdb re-called the 5' RACE reads and catalogs CDR3 proteins one per entry, DNA excluded. The sample shows over 100,000 distinct CDR3 sequences, and around an eighth sits with its ten largest clones. Sequenced material: blood. The receptors originated from a human donor with ulcerative colitis or Crohn's disease, or a healthy co-twin of an affected twin (not recorded which).

The chain recombines TRBV19 with TRBJ2-1; the D call from TCRdb, TRBD2, cannot be confirmed without DNA. CDR1 is LNHDA and CDR2 is SQIVND in the germline V gene (reference sequence). The CDR3 extends over 19 amino acids. The CDR3 is CARNDSGTSGSLSYNEQFF.

The chain joins TRBV13 to TRBJ1-2; without DNA, the TCRdb call of TRBD1 cannot be checked. There are 14 residues in the CDR3. The germline gives CDR1 PRHDT, CDR2 FYEKMQ (reference sequence). The CDR3: CASSAQQGGYGYTF.

The chain links TRBV3-1 to TRBJ1-5; the TCRdb call, TRBD1, lacks DNA for checking. The CDR3 totals 15 residues. The germline CDR1 and CDR2 sequences are LGHDT and YNNKEL (reference sequence). CDR3 amino acids: CASSQGTGTNQPQHF.

V gene TRBV12-3 or TRBV12-4 combines with J gene TRBJ1-2. The CDR3 totals 13 residues. The CDR3 sequence is CASSFATEDPYTF.

The chain recombines TRBV7-3 with TRBJ2-3. The CDR3 covers 14 residues. The germline gives CDR1 SGHTA, CDR2 FQGTGA. The CDR3 loop reads CASSFVGWADTQYF.

J is TRBJ2-1 and V is TRBV11-2; TCRdb selects TRBD1, and the lack of DNA leaves this call unchecked. This CDR3 is 16 amino acids long. CDR1 is SGHAT and CDR2 is FQNNGV in the germline V gene. The CDR3 sequence is CASSLLRDSSYNEQFF.

The rearrangement links TRBV20-1 to TRBJ2-3; absent DNA, TCRdb's TRBD1 call cannot be checked. Germline values: CDR1 DFQATT, CDR2 SNEGSKA (reference sequence). The CDR3 runs to 15 residues. The CDR3 loop is CSARSPGHYADTQYF.

CDR3 in amino acids: CSARVAGGDNYEQYF. This chain links TRBV20-1 with TRBJ2-7; TCRdb returns TRBD1, unconfirmable since there is no DNA. CDR3 length equals 15 residues. Germline assignment: CDR1 DFQATT and CDR2 SNEGSKA (reference sequence).